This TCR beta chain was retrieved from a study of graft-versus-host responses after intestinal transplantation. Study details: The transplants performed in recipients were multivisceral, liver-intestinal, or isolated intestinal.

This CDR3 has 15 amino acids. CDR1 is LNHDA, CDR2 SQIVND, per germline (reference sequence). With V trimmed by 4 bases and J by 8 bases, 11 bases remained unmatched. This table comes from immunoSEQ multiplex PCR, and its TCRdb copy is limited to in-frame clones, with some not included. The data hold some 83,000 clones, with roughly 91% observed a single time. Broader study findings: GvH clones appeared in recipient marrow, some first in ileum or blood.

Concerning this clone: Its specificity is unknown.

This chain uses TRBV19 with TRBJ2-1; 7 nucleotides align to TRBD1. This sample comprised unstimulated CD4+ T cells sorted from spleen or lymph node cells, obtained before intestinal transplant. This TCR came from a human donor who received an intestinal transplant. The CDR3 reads CASSRQGKLVHEQFF. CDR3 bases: TGTGCCAGTAGTAGACAGGGTAAACTTGTGCATGAGCAGTTCTTC.